This is a list of T cell receptor beta chains from one sample in a study of cytotoxic CD8 clonotypes in ibrutinib-treated CLL. Sequencing was performed with immunoSEQ multiplex PCR; in TCRdb, only in-frame clones are kept and a portion is missing. The sample holds 150,000 or so clones; 60% to 80% are singletons and the top ten take 25% to 30%. The specimen comprised PBMCs, sampled after 12 months of ibrutinib treatment. The origin of the receptors is a human donor with chronic lymphocytic leukemia. CDR3s leave out the opening cysteine and the closing phenylalanine or tryptophan. The order of the fields is J gene, V gene, CDR3 protein.

J gene: TRBJ1-5; V gene: TRBV5-8; CDR3 protein: ASSLGGAGGQPQH
J gene: TRBJ2-7; V gene: TRBV14; CDR3 protein: ASSQGLHYEQY
J gene: TRBJ2-1; V gene: TRBV6-1; CDR3 protein: ASSEIWGSRNEQF
J gene: TRBJ1-5; V gene: TRBV27; CDR3 protein: ASSLSRWQPQH
J gene: TRBJ2-5; V gene: TRBV7-2; CDR3 protein: ASSRSGEETQY
J gene: TRBJ2-7; V gene: TRBV27; CDR3 protein: ASSFGTSYEQY
J gene: TRBJ1-1; V gene: TRBV18; CDR3 protein: ASSPPPAGGEAF
J gene: TRBJ2-2; V gene: TRBV18; CDR3 protein: ASSTTGLSGELF
J gene: TRBJ2-3; V gene: TRBV9; CDR3 protein: ASSARTGTITGTQY
J gene: TRBJ2-1; V gene: TRBV28; CDR3 protein: ASTKSAFGEQF
J gene: TRBJ2-2; V gene: TRBV30; CDR3 protein: AWSDRDRLNTGELF
J gene: TRBJ2-1; V gene: TRBV14; CDR3 protein: ASSQVVSRRTSGYSSYNEQF
J gene: TRBJ1-5; V gene: TRBV10-3; CDR3 protein: AISGGVYQPQH
J gene: TRBJ1-5; V gene: TRBV20-1; CDR3 protein: SARDTQPQH
J gene: TRBJ2-2; V gene: TRBV30; CDR3 protein: ACQGFANTGELF
J gene: TRBJ1-1; V gene: TRBV11-1; CDR3 protein: ASSRRKNTEAF
J gene: TRBJ1-1; V gene: TRBV6-1; CDR3 protein: ASHVTLGASEAF
J gene: TRBJ2-1; V gene: TRBV27; CDR3 protein: ASRGTSGVHVQF
J gene: TRBJ1-3; V gene: TRBV19; CDR3 protein: ATQQGGGNTIY
J gene: TRBJ2-1; V gene: TRBV5-1; CDR3 protein: ASSLAGTSHSNEQF
J gene: TRBJ2-7; V gene: TRBV28; CDR3 protein: ASSLRSVTSYEQY
J gene: TRBJ1-1; V gene: TRBV28; CDR3 protein: ASSLHQGASTEAF
J gene: TRBJ2-7; V gene: TRBV5-1; CDR3 protein: ASSFRTGGLSYEQY
J gene: TRBJ1-2; V gene: TRBV19; CDR3 protein: ASSIKGQYGYT
J gene: TRBJ2-7; V gene: TRBV9; CDR3 protein: ASSVLGRGQGGEQY
J gene: TRBJ2-7; V gene: TRBV7-2; CDR3 protein: ASSLAGGTGYEQY
J gene: TRBJ1-4; V gene: TRBV10-1; CDR3 protein: ASVSGGTNEKLF
J gene: TRBJ1-1; V gene: TRBV28; CDR3 protein: ASSSRQTPNGQGIRTF
J gene: TRBJ2-5; V gene: TRBV11-3; CDR3 protein: ASSSSQGFLETQY
J gene: TRBJ1-5; V gene: TRBV7-9; CDR3 protein: ASGEVRDRNQPQH
J gene: TRBJ2-1; V gene: TRBV11-2; CDR3 protein: ASSLDEVEQF
J gene: TRBJ1-4; V gene: TRBV7-2; CDR3 protein: ASSDLRGLEKLF
J gene: TRBJ2-3; V gene: TRBV15; CDR3 protein: ATSRESARTDTQY
J gene: TRBJ2-2; V gene: TRBV19; CDR3 protein: ASSGQGRGTGELF
J gene: TRBJ1-1; V gene: TRBV19; CDR3 protein: ASSIDAWKLEAF
J gene: TRBJ2-1; V gene: TRBV11-1; CDR3 protein: ASSLSRDEQF
J gene: TRBJ2-7; V gene: TRBV28; CDR3 protein: ASTTPRESYEQY
J gene: TRBJ1-2; V gene: TRBV5-6; CDR3 protein: ASSFRYGYT
J gene: TRBJ2-7; V gene: TRBV19; CDR3 protein: ASSIGAGSSYEQY
J gene: TRBJ2-3; V gene: TRBV18; CDR3 protein: ASSLGLADTSTDTQY
J gene: TRBJ2-5; V gene: TRBV30; CDR3 protein: AWSLDTRQETQY
J gene: TRBJ1-2; V gene: TRBV30; CDR3 protein: AWSGGQQDYGYT
J gene: TRBJ2-5; V gene: TRBV7-2; CDR3 protein: ASSLTGGQETQY
J gene: TRBJ2-7; V gene: TRBV10-2; CDR3 protein: ASTPGQGSDEQY
J gene: TRBJ1-2; V gene: TRBV5-6; CDR3 protein: ASILDRGNYGYT
J gene: TRBJ1-6; V gene: TRBV23-1; CDR3 protein: ARGGSPLH
J gene: TRBJ2-7; V gene: TRBV18; CDR3 protein: ASSPNPSSYEQY
J gene: TRBJ2-7; V gene: TRBV7-9; CDR3 protein: ASSLWAFGASYEQY
J gene: TRBJ2-7; V gene: TRBV4-3; CDR3 protein: ASTQFRDSSYEQY
J gene: TRBJ1-1; V gene: TRBV7-9; CDR3 protein: ASSDPGARGNTEAF
J gene: TRBJ2-3; V gene: TRBV18; CDR3 protein: ASSVRGTDTQY
J gene: TRBJ2-7; V gene: TRBV27; CDR3 protein: ASGTGLFEQY
J gene: TRBJ2-7; V gene: TRBV11-3; CDR3 protein: ASSLADSDRIVDEQY
J gene: TRBJ2-7; V gene: TRBV5-1; CDR3 protein: ASSLDLASYEQY